This passage covers 10 T cell receptor beta chains from one sample sequenced in a study of T cell changes during pregnancy in multiple sclerosis (dated by TCRdb to between 2018 and 2020). The library relied on the immunoSEQ multiplex PCR assay. The source is immuneACCESS, and TCRdb retained only in-frame sequences with V and J called. Part of the clones is not carried over; for the studies checked, unresolved V genes explain less than half of this, and the remainder is unexplained. A total of around 38,000 clones appear in this sample, more than 90% of them only once. Jointly, the top ten make up 5.5% of the sample. The source material was CD8+ T cells from peripheral blood mononuclear cells, sampled in the third trimester of pregnancy. These receptors were collected from a female donor with multiple sclerosis, enrolled in a pregnancy study.

The genes are TRBV4-1 and TRBJ2-7; TRBD1 is a possible D gene (6 bases). The CDR3 is 13 amino acids. Germline lookup yields CDR1 MGHRA and CDR2 YSYEKL. The germline V and J ends were trimmed by 2 bases and 5 bases, with 10 bases remaining between them. DNA of the CDR3: TGCGCCAGCAGCCAATCACAGGGTGACGAGCAGTACTTC. It encodes CASSQSQGDEQYF.

The CDR3 sequence: CASSESGGAGWEKLFF. CDR3 sequence (DNA): TGTGCCAGCAGTGAAAGTGGGGGCGCGGGTTGGGAAAAACTGTTTTTT. The rearrangement uses TRBV6-1 and TRBJ1-4, with D maybe TRBD1 (6 bases). Germline lookup yields CDR1 MNHNS and CDR2 SASEGT. This CDR3 comprises 16 residues. The germline V and J ends were trimmed by 2 bases and 8 bases, with 18 bases remaining between them.

The chain couples TRBV4-3 to TRBJ1-2, with D uncertain. CDR1 LGHNA and CDR2 YSLEER come from the germline V gene. This CDR3 has 16 residues. V gave up 0 bases and J gave up 4 bases, with 15 bases separating them. CDR3 residues: CASSQDLHGETYGYTF. The CDR3 DNA sequence: TGCGCCAGCAGCCAAGATCTCCATGGGGAGACCTATGGCTACACCTTC.

The chain combines TRBV7-9 with TRBJ1-2; possibly TRBD1 for D (5 bases). The length of the CDR3 is 14 residues. V dropped 2 bases and J dropped 6 bases, with 13 bases sitting between them. Germline assignment: CDR1 SEHNR and CDR2 FQNEAQ (reference sequence). The CDR3 DNA follows: TGTGCCAGCAGCTTACCGTACAGGATTGATGGCTACACCTTC. This encodes CASSLPYRIDGYTF. The full variable domain, completed using reference TRBV7-9 and TRBJ1-2, is DTGVSQNPRHKITKRGQNVTFRCDPISEHNRLYWYRQTLGQGPEFLTYFQNEAQLEKSRLLSDRFSAERPKGSFSTLEIQRTEQGDSAMYLCASSLPYRIDGYTFGSGTRLTVV.

The V call is TRBV29-1, the J call TRBJ2-5, with a possible D match to TRBD2 (5 bases). This CDR3 contains 14 residues. Germline lookup yields CDR1 SQVTM and CDR2 ANQGSEA. V was cut by 3 bases and J by 5 bases, with 16 bases left in between. The CDR3 DNA follows: TGCAGCGTTGAGCCAGGACGGGAAGTCGAGACCCAGTACTTC. Its translation: CSVEPGREVETQYF.

CDR3 loop: CAWSVRGGAGEKLFF. The CDR3 nucleotides are TGTGCCTGGAGTGTACGGGGGGGGGCAGGAGAAAAACTGTTTTTT. This chain connects TRBV30 to TRBJ1-4; perhaps TRBD1 as D (6 bases). The CDR3 runs 15 residues. Trimming shortened V by 0 bases and J by 8 bases, and 16 bases separated the two germline ends. Germline loops: CDR1 GTSNPN, CDR2 SVGIG (reference sequence).

J is TRBJ2-7 and V is TRBV4-1; 9 bases are shared with TRBD2. The CDR3 covers 14 residues. Germline loops: CDR1 MGHRA, CDR2 YSYEKL. V shed 1 base, J shed 4 bases, and the junction held 2 bases outside the gene matches. Here the CDR3 reads CASSQAAGGYEQYF. Written as DNA, the CDR3 is TGCGCCAGCAGCCAAGCGGCGGGAGGGTACGAGCAGTACTTC.

The chain has TRBV5-4 and TRBJ2-5; the D gene is possibly TRBD2 (5 bases). The DNA end favors TRBJ2-7, so the J call may be wrong. There are 14 residues in the CDR3. Germline CDR1 and CDR2: SGHNT and YYREEE (reference sequence). The CDR3 DNA sequence: TGTGCCAGCAGCTACCTATTGGGAGCCTACGAGCAGTACTTC. Translating gives CASSYLLGAYEQYF.

The chain links TRBV9 to TRBJ2-5; 14 bases agree with TRBD2. CDR3 length: 15 amino acids. J gave up 5 bases and V 3 bases, and 3 bases lay outside the gene matches. Per germline, CDR1 SGDLS and CDR2 YYNGEE. This CDR3 reads CASSAGLAGGETQYF. CDR3 DNA: TGTGCCAGCAGCGCCGGACTAGCGGGAGGCGAGACCCAGTACTTC.

This chain uses TRBV7-9 with TRBJ1-2; 9 bases are a match to TRBD1. The CDR3 totals 14 residues. The V gene end was trimmed by 4 bases and the J gene end by 6 bases; junction bases not matched to a gene: 6. Germline loops: CDR1 SEHNR, CDR2 FQNEAQ (reference sequence). The CDR3 spells CASSYRDRVDGYTF. CDR3 in DNA: TGTGCCAGCAGCTACCGGGACAGGGTCGATGGCTACACCTTC.